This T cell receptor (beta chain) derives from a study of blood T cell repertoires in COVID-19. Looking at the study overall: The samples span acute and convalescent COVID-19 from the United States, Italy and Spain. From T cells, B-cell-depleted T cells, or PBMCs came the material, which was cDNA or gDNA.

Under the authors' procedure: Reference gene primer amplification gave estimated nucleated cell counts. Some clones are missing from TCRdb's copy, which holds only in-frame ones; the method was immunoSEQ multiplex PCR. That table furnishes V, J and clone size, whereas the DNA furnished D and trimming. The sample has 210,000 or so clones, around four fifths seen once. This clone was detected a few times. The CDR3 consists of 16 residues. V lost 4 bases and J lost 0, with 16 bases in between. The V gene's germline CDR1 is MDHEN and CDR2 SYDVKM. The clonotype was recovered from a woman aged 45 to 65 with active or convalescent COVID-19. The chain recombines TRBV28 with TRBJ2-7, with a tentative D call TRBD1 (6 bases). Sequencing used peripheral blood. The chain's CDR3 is CASSSQDRPYSYEQYF. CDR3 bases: TGTGCCAGCAGTTCACAAGACAGGCCCTACTCCTACGAGCAGTACTTC.